The T cell receptor beta chain described here comes from a study of T cell responses to AZD1222 COVID-19 vaccine. Whole-study findings and limits: Along spike, vaccine-associated CD4 TCRs were found throughout, with dominance at 160-218 and 743-854.

Note on this clone: Its antigen is not known.

Generated by immunoSEQ multiplex PCR, the TCRdb table keeps only in-frame clones and is missing some. The table lists some 200,000 clones, more than 85% of them singletons. The sample here was peripheral blood, taken on day 0 of MenACWY control vaccination. The clonotype originates from an adult in good health.

CDR3 coding DNA: TGTGCCTGGAGTCGGCAGGGAGTTGATGGCTACACCTTC. Encoded protein: CAWSRQGVDGYTF. The rearrangement uses TRBV30 and TRBJ1-2; D perhaps matches TRBD1 (5 bases). Germline V gene sequence: CDR1 GTSNPN, CDR2 SVGIG (reference sequence). The CDR3 loop spans 13 amino acids. The V end was cut by 2 bases, the J end by 6 bases, with 13 bases between.